This T cell receptor beta chain is drawn from a study of CD8 T cells in ankylosing spondylitis. Study-wide results and caveats: Among TCR beta sequences, a motif of under ten highly homologous variants appeared characteristic of ankylosing spondylitis blood.

TCRdb independently ran MiXCR on the 5' RACE reads; one entry per CDR3 protein. The table includes 400,000 or so distinct CDR3 sequences, 20% to 30% detected once. The CDR3 covers 15 residues. Per the germline V gene, CDR1 is KGHSH and CDR2 is LQKENI. Germline trimming cut 2 bases from V and 5 bases from J; bases unmatched to any gene: 6. The table lists this clonotype with a few counts. Its target is not known. This receptor was identified in a male donor with ankylosing spondylitis. The V call is TRBV18, the J call TRBJ2-1; 7 bases are a match to TRBD2. The sample comprised blood, either unsorted or a sorted T cell fraction (not recorded which). As DNA, the CDR3 is TGTGCCAGCTCACCATTTTCTAGCGGTGACAATGAGCAGTTCTTC. Amino acid sequence: CASSPFSSGDNEQFF. Full variable domain (rest looked up from reference TRBV18 and TRBJ2-1): NAGVMQNPRHLVRRRGQEARLRCSPMKGHSHVYWYRQLPEEGLKFMVYLQKENIIDESGMPKERFSAEFPKEGPSILRIQQVVRGDSAAYFCASSPFSSGDNEQFFGPGTRLTVL.